This T cell receptor (beta chain) was identified during a study of identical twins. Each cDNA held unique molecular identifiers, and template switching gave it a universal primer site. TCRdb analysed the 5' RACE reads with MiXCR anew, one entry per CDR3 protein. The sample holds a few hundred thousand distinct CDR3 sequences, roughly 13% seen once. The germline gives CDR1 SQVTM, CDR2 ANQGSEA. The ends were cut back, 7 bases at V and 0 bases at J, with 9 bases in the middle. This CDR3 contains 13 residues. Study observations and caveats: Low generation-probability sequences were in excess among twin-shared out-of-frame alpha sequences. A lower insertion count was a feature of abundant cord blood beta clonotypes, with no such feature in memory repertoires. For out-of-frame beta sequences, excess twin sharing was weaker.

As concerns this clonotype: The antigen is unknown.

The sample was also linked to a second study, of yellow fever vaccine responses in identical twins.

V gene TRBV29-1 combines with J gene TRBJ1-4; no firm D call. The specimen sequenced was CD4+ T cells sorted from blood. This sequence originates from a woman younger than 30 in good health. The CDR3 loop reads CSAVIATNEKLFF. CDR3 sequence (DNA): TGCAGCGCCGTGATTGCAACTAATGAAAAACTGTTTTTT.